The sequence of this TCR beta chain was determined in a study of tumor-infiltrating lymphocytes in primary liver carcinoma. This CDR3 region has 14 residues. Germline V gene lookup returns CDR1 MNHEY and CDR2 SVGAGI. With 3 bases removed from V and 3 bases from J, the gap between germline ends came to 6 bases. Co-extracted RNA and DNA came from about 19-30 mg of unsorted bulk tissue. Production of TCR beta cDNA used approximately 0.55 ug total RNA together with a constant-region primer. Library construction for TCR beta comprised three nested multiplex PCR rounds performed with slightly modified ARM-PCR. TRBV1-TRBV30 forward and Cbeta reverse primers drove the first two roughly 9-cycle rounds. A single record per CDR3 protein comes from TCRdb applying MiXCR to the multiplex PCR reads. In the table there are tens of thousands of distinct CDR3 sequences, more than 60% of which are singletons. This clonotype is medium-sized by share.

This receptor was obtained from a man aged 40-49 years with primary liver carcinoma and hepatitis B virus infection. The sequencing sample was made of tumor-adjacent normal liver tissue. This chain uses TRBV6-5 with TRBJ1-6; D is uncertain. CDR3 amino acids: CASSYTVYNSPLHF. In DNA, the CDR3 is TGTGCCAGCAGTTATACGGTCTATAATTCACCCCTCCACTTT.